This is a list of T cell receptor beta chains from one sample in a study of graft-versus-host responses after intestinal transplantation. These receptors have no known antigen. Clones were sequenced by immunoSEQ multiplex PCR, and TCRdb holds only the in-frame ones, with some missing. The data show 90,000 to 150,000 clones, 85% to 95% seen once. The sequences come from unstimulated CD4+ T cells sorted from spleen or lymph node cells, collected before intestinal transplant. Receptor source: a human donor who received an intestinal transplant. Both conserved end residues are part of each CDR3. Fields, in order: D gene, J gene, clone size, V gene, CDR3 protein, CDR3 DNA. D genes are given only for firm matches. Clone size is not always given. Where it is, it says once, few, many or a class for expanded clones.

TRBD1	TRBJ1-1	.	TRBV6-6	CASAGDRVNMTAFF	TGTGCCAGCGCGGGCGACAGGGTGAACATGACAGCTTTCTTT
TRBD1	TRBJ2-7	.	TRBV5-1	CASSGQGAYEQYF	TGCGCCAGCAGTGGACAGGGGGCATACGAGCAGTACTTC
.	TRBJ2-5	.	TRBV7-6	CASSLAPSSETQYF	TGTGCCAGCAGCTTAGCGCCCAGTTCGGAGACCCAGTACTTC
.	TRBJ2-5	.	TRBV28	CASSLLRKETQYF	TGTGCCAGCAGTCTACTGAGGAAAGAGACCCAGTACTTC
.	TRBJ2-2	.	TRBV28	CASSLGGLSGELFF	TGTGCCAGCAGCTTGGGGGGGCTCTCCGGGGAGCTGTTTTTT
.	TRBJ2-1	.	TRBV27	CASSSTYAVSSYNEQFF	TGTGCCAGCAGTTCGACCTATGCGGTTAGCTCCTACAATGAGCAGTTCTTC
TRBD1	TRBJ2-7	.	TRBV6-6	CASSPGQVYEQYF	TGTGCCAGCAGTCCCGGACAGGTCTACGAGCAGTACTTC
.	TRBJ2-7	.	TRBV4-1	CASSQDFAPPQSHEQYF	TGCGCCAGCAGCCAAGACTTCGCCCCTCCCCAGAGCCACGAGCAGTACTTC
TRBD1	TRBJ2-7	.	TRBV5-1	CASSSPGTGRHEQYF	TGCGCCAGCAGCTCACCCGGGACAGGGAGACACGAGCAGTACTTC
.	TRBJ1-4	.	TRBV19	CASTLGHPYEKLFF	TGTGCCAGTACTTTGGGACACCCGTACGAGAAACTGTTTTTT
TRBD1	TRBJ1-1	.	TRBV9	CASSVGQGLRGNTEAFF	TGTGCCAGCAGCGTAGGACAGGGCCTGCGAGGGAACACTGAAGCTTTCTTT
.	TRBJ1-5	once	TRBV5-1	CASSLGGVNQPQHF	TGCGCCAGCAGCTTGGGTGGGGTCAATCAGCCCCAGCATTTT
.	TRBJ2-7	.	TRBV27	CASSLSEVALGYEQYF	TGTGCCAGCAGTTTAAGTGAAGTAGCTCTGGGCTACGAGCAGTACTTC
.	TRBJ2-7	.	TRBV28	CASSPRRVPYEQYF	TGTGCCAGCAGTCCCCGCAGGGTTCCCTACGAGCAGTACTTC
TRBD1	TRBJ2-7	once	TRBV19	CASSIEGTGRREQYF	TGTGCCAGTAGTATAGAGGGGACAGGGAGGCGCGAGCAGTACTTC
.	TRBJ2-3	.	TRBV5-1	CASSPTPGADTQYF	TGCGCCAGCAGCCCCACTCCGGGAGCCGATACGCAGTATTTT
.	TRBJ2-1	.	TRBV11-2	CASSFSPSAYNEQFF	TGTGCCAGCAGCTTTTCTCCTAGCGCTTACAATGAGCAGTTCTTC
.	TRBJ2-1	.	TRBV2	CASIRQWYNEQFF	TGTGCCAGCATCCGACAGTGGTACAATGAGCAGTTCTTC
TRBD2	TRBJ2-7	.	TRBV11-1	CASSLAGRGAYEQYF	TGTGCCAGCAGCTTAGCGGGGAGGGGCGCCTACGAGCAGTACTTC
TRBD2	TRBJ2-5	.	TRBV5-1	CASSPGLARETQYF	TGCGCCAGCAGCCCGGGACTAGCAAGGGAGACCCAGTACTTC
TRBD2	TRBJ2-1	.	TRBV7-9	CASSTSGSSYNEQFF	TGTGCCAGCAGCACTAGCGGGAGCTCCTACAATGAGCAGTTCTTC
TRBD1	TRBJ2-7	.	TRBV19	CASAPTGTAYEQYF	TGTGCCAGTGCCCCGACCGGGACAGCCTACGAGCAGTACTTC
.	TRBJ1-1	.	TRBV19	CASSILGWNTEAFF	TGTGCCAGTAGTATTCTCGGGTGGAACACTGAAGCTTTCTTT
.	TRBJ2-7	.	TRBV6-5	CASSYHAGSYQREQYF	TGTGCCAGCAGTTACCACGCAGGGTCCTACCAGCGGGAGCAGTACTTC
.	TRBJ1-1	.	TRBV25-1	CASSESGRNTEAFF	TGTGCCAGCAGTGAATCCGGCAGGAACACTGAAGCTTTCTTT
.	TRBJ1-1	.	TRBV5-1	CASSLQEMNTEAFF	TGCGCCAGCAGCTTGCAGGAGATGAACACTGAAGCTTTCTTT
TRBD2	TRBJ2-1	.	TRBV7-3	CASSSGTRVFF	TGTGCCAGCAGCTCCGGGACTAGGGTGTTCTTC